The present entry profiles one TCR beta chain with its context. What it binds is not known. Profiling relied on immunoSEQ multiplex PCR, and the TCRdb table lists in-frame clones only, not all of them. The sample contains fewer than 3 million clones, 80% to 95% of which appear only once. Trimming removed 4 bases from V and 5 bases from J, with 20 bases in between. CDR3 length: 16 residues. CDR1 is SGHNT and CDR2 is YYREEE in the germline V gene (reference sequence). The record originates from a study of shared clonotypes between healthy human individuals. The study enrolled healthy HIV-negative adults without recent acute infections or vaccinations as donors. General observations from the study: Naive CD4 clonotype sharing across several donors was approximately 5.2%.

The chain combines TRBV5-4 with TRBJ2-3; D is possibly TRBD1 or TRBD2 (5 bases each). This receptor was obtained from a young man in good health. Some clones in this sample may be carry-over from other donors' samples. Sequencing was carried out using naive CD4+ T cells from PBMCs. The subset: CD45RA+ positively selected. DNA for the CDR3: TGTGCCAGCAGCCCATCTTTCGGGGCTAAGGAAGATACGCAGTATTTT. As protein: CASSPSFGAKEDTQYF.